What follows is one TCR beta chain and its context. The data originate from a study of blood T cell repertoires in COVID-19. Study in general: The samples span acute and convalescent COVID-19 from the United States, Italy and Spain.

The V and J ends lost 0 bases and 0 bases respectively, with 10 bases between them. The CDR3 has 15 amino acids. CDR1 is SGHRS and CDR2 is YFSETQ in the germline V gene. The assay was immunoSEQ multiplex PCR, and TCRdb's table has in-frame clones only and misses some. The table lists 80,000 to 95,000 clones, roughly 81% of them singletons. Sequences were obtained from peripheral blood. This chain connects TRBV5-1 to TRBJ2-7; weak D call: TRBD2 (5 bases). This clonotype originated in a man older than 75 with COVID-19, enrolled during active disease. The CDR3 spells CASSLEPGSSYEQYF. Written as DNA, the CDR3 is TGCGCCAGCAGCTTGGAGCCGGGGTCCTCCTACGAGCAGTACTTC.